The 24 T cell receptor beta chains below all came from one sample that was sequenced in a study of beta chain features in type 1 diabetes. Reverse transcribing all isolated RNA meant expressed TCRB transcripts were sequenced. Only in-frame clones appear in the TCRdb table, and some are missing; sequencing was by immunoSEQ multiplex PCR. The repertoire holds 70,000 to 90,000 clones, roughly 31% seen once, with roughly 0.45% in the top ten. Sequencing was performed on stem cell memory CD4+ T cells from blood. The receptors derive from a woman younger than 30 in good health.

The genes are TRBV2 and TRBJ2-7; possibly TRBD1 for D (5 bases). There are 13 residues in the CDR3. V shed 3 bases and J shed 5 bases, with 11 bases lying between them. Per germline, CDR1 SNHLY and CDR2 FYNNEI. CDR3 in amino acids: CASSEGQSNEQYF. The CDR3 DNA reads as TGTGCCAGCAGTGAGGGGCAATCCAACGAGCAGTACTTC. The variable domain in full, completed from reference TRBV2 and TRBJ2-7, reads EPEVTQTPSHQVTQMGQEVILRCVPISNHLYFYWYRQILGQKVEFLVSFYNNEISEKSEIFDDQFSVERPDGSNFTLKIRSTKLEDSAMYFCASSEGQSNEQYFGPGTRLTVT.

This rearrangement joins TRBV19 to TRBJ1-5, with 7 bases that match TRBD1. V lost 3 bases, J lost 4 bases, and 9 bases stayed unmatched. The CDR3 length is 16 residues. CDR1 is LNHDA, CDR2 SQIVND, per germline (reference sequence). CDR3 loop: CASSIRLTGWNQPQHF. CDR3 DNA sequence: TGTGCCAGTAGTATTAGACTGACAGGGTGGAATCAGCCCCAGCATTTT.

The sample holds a few counts of this clone. V usage is TRBV7-2 and J usage is TRBJ2-3; the match to TRBD2 covers 9 bases. J lost 6 bases, V lost 3 bases, and 16 bases had no gene match. Germline V gives CDR1 SGHTA, CDR2 FQGNSA. This CDR3 has 18 residues. The CDR3 sequence is CASSFQLAGGLSGDTQYF. DNA of the CDR3: TGTGCCAGCAGCTTCCAACTAGCGGGCGGACTCTCCGGGGATACGCAGTATTTT.

The chain is built from TRBV2 and TRBJ1-1; D call uncertain. Germline V CDR1 and CDR2: SNHLY, FYNNEI. CDR3 size: 14 residues. V shed 8 bases and J shed 1 base, with 14 bases lying between them. In DNA, the CDR3 is TGTGCCAGCGACCTCGACACTGGGAACACTGAAGCTTTCTTT. Encoded protein: CASDLDTGNTEAFF.

This clone was found a few times. Other DNA sequences within the sample encode an identical CDR3. The chain recombines TRBV4-1 with TRBJ1-2; 9 bases map to TRBD1. There are 16 residues in the CDR3. The germline V gene has CDR1 MGHRA and CDR2 YSYEKL. V shed 0 bases and J 3 bases; nucleotides not matched to a gene: 5. The CDR3 here is CASSQDGGQGYYGYTF. The CDR3 region has the DNA TGCGCCAGCAGCCAAGATGGCGGACAGGGGTACTATGGCTACACCTTC.

J is TRBJ1-2 and V is TRBV30; no clear D gene. CDR1 is GTSNPN and CDR2 is SVGIG in the germline V gene (reference sequence). The CDR3 covers 12 residues. V gave up 3 bases and J gave up 8 bases, with 13 bases separating them. CDR3 loop: CAWRAATIGYTF. The CDR3 nucleotides read TGTGCCTGGAGGGCGGCCACCATCGGCTACACCTTC.

CDR3 region: CAWSVRGHEKLFF. The CDR3 region has the DNA TGTGCCTGGAGTGTCCGGGGTCATGAAAAACTGTTTTTT. The rearrangement joins TRBV30 to TRBJ1-4, with D uncertain. Germline V CDR1 and CDR2: GTSNPN, SVGIG (reference sequence). This CDR3 is 13 amino acids long. V was cut by 0 bases and J by 6 bases, with 8 bases left in between.

CDR3 loop: CASSQGEQETQYF. CDR3 nucleotides: TGCGCCAGCAGCCAAGGAGAACAAGAGACCCAGTACTTC. The V call is TRBV4-3, the J call TRBJ2-5; D is ambiguous. V was shortened by 1 base and J by 2 bases, with 5 bases between the two germline ends. Germline V gene data show CDR1 as LGHNA and CDR2 as YSLEER. The CDR3 loop spans 13 amino acids.

This chain connects TRBV18 to TRBJ2-7; tentative D call: TRBD2 (6 bases). Germline V lookup: CDR1 KGHSH, CDR2 LQKENI. Trimming shortened V by 6 bases and J by 2 bases, and 23 bases separated the two germline ends. CDR3 length equals 17 residues. The CDR3 bases are TGTGCCAGCTCCCCTACGGGGGACCCGTATACTACCTACGAGCAGTACTTC. Translating it yields CASSPTGDPYTTYEQYF.

V is TRBV7-8 and J is TRBJ2-1; TRBD2 matches 11 bases. There are 19 residues in the CDR3. The V gene's germline CDR1 is SGHVS and CDR2 FQNEAQ. V lost 0 bases, J lost 7 bases, and 14 bases stayed unmatched. CDR3 bases: TGTGCCAGCAGCTTAGCGCTGGGTAGCGGGAGGGCCGGGGGGAATGAGCAGTTCTTC. The encoded protein is CASSLALGSGRAGGNEQFF.

On this clone: Mismatch with germline at one junction end may stem from a read error. The chain couples TRBV7-7 to TRBJ2-3; TRBD1 matches at 10 bases. CDR1 is SSHAT and CDR2 is FNYEAQ in the germline V gene (reference sequence). The CDR3 has 15 amino acids. CDR3: CASSPGTGETDTQYF. DNA of the CDR3: TGTGCTAGCAGCCCCGGGACAGGGGAGACAGATACGCAGTATTTT.

The genes are TRBV5-1 and TRBJ2-2; 8 bases are a match to TRBD1. The germline gives CDR1 SGHRS, CDR2 YFSETQ. Losses at the gene ends were 1 base for V and 4 bases for J; bases not matched to a gene: 9. This CDR3 spans 17 amino acids. The CDR3 loop is CASSLRGQGARTGELFF. For the CDR3, the DNA is TGCGCCAGCAGCTTGCGCGGGCAGGGGGCCCGCACCGGGGAGCTGTTTTTT. Based on the CDR3 plus reference TRBV5-1 and TRBJ2-2, the full variable domain is KAGVTQTPRYLIKTRGQQVTLSCSPISGHRSVSWYQQTPGQGLQFLFEYFSETQRNKGNFPGRFSGRQFSNSRSEMNVSTLELGDSALYLCASSLRGQGARTGELFFGEGSRLTVL.

The chain has TRBV5-6 and TRBJ2-7; a weak D match, TRBD2 (5 bases). CDR3 size: 13 residues. Germline V gene lookup returns CDR1 SGHDT and CDR2 YYEEEE. Trimming removed 2 bases from V and 6 bases from J, with 12 bases in between. The CDR3 is CASSFLIEGEQYF. The CDR3 bases are TGTGCCAGCAGCTTCCTGATCGAGGGCGAGCAGTACTTC.

Only a few counts were recorded for this clone. This chain connects TRBV29-1 to TRBJ2-7; 8 bases align to TRBD1. Trimming took 0 bases from V and 5 from J; bases not matched to a gene: 6. Germline V CDR1 and CDR2: SQVTM, ANQGSEA. The CDR3 has 14 amino acids. The CDR3 sequence is CSVEEQGVGDEQYF. The CDR3 DNA follows: TGCAGCGTTGAAGAACAGGGGGTCGGTGACGAGCAGTACTTC.

In this sample, this clone turned up a few times. The genes are TRBV19 and TRBJ2-7; D uncertain. This CDR3 spans 13 amino acids. Germline V gene data show CDR1 as LNHDA and CDR2 as SQIVND (reference sequence). Trimming removed 3 bases from V and 3 bases from J, with 9 bases in between. The CDR3 region has the DNA TGTGCCAGTAGTATGTTGGCAGACTACGAGCAGTACTTC. As protein: CASSMLADYEQYF.

This clone was counted a few times. The chain joins TRBV5-1 to TRBJ2-5; D remains unclear. The germline gives CDR1 SGHRS, CDR2 YFSETQ. This CDR3 spans 14 amino acids. V lost 4 bases, J lost 0 bases, and 10 bases lay in between. CDR3 protein: CASSPGHNQETQYF. The DNA of the CDR3 is TGCGCCAGCAGCCCAGGCCACAACCAAGAGACCCAGTACTTC.

This clone appeared a few times. This chain links TRBV14 with TRBJ2-7, with a weak D call TRBD1 (7 bases). CDR3 length: 15 amino acids. The V end was cut by 4 bases, the J end by 0 bases, with 13 bases between. Germline CDR1 reads SGHDN; CDR2 reads FVKESK. The CDR3 bases are TGTGCCAGCAGCCCCTCCAGGGGGGCCTCCTACGAGCAGTACTTC. Protein sequence: CASSPSRGASYEQYF.

The chain uses TRBV11-2 and TRBJ2-2, with a possible D match to TRBD1 (6 bases). CDR1 SGHAT and CDR2 FQNNGV come from the germline V gene. Trimming removed 6 bases from V and 4 bases from J, with 9 bases in between. This CDR3 comprises 13 residues. The CDR3 is CASRLRGTGELFF. DNA for the CDR3: TGTGCCAGCAGGCTCAGGGGCACCGGGGAGCTGTTTTTT.

V and J are TRBV9 and TRBJ2-1; TRBD2 agrees at 8 bases. The ends lost 0 bases at V and 3 bases at J; junction bases unmatched: 2. Germline V gene lookup returns CDR1 SGDLS and CDR2 YYNGEE. This CDR3 region has 15 residues. The CDR3 DNA reads as TGTGCCAGCAGCGTAGCTAGCGGGCACTACAATGAGCAGTTCTTC. It specifies CASSVASGHYNEQFF. The variable domain in full, completed from reference TRBV9 and TRBJ2-1, reads DSGVTQTPKHLITATGQRVTLRCSPRSGDLSVYWYQQSLDQGLQFLIQYYNGEERAKGNILERFSAQQFPDLHSELNLSSLELGDSALYFCASSVASGHYNEQFFGPGTRLTVL.

A few counts support this clone. The J gene is TRBJ2-5, the V gene TRBV13; TRBD2 aligns across 9 bases. Germline V gene data show CDR1 as PRHDT and CDR2 as FYEKMQ (reference sequence). This CDR3 spans 15 amino acids. The ends lost 5 bases at V and 5 bases at J; junction bases unmatched: 9. The CDR3 DNA reads as TGTGCCAGCAGCCGACTAGCGGTGGGCGGGGAGACCCAGTACTTC. This sequence encodes CASSRLAVGGETQYF.

This clone was counted between two and nine times. The genes are TRBV18 and TRBJ1-2; perhaps TRBD1 as D (6 bases). The germline CDR1 and CDR2 sequences are KGHSH and LQKENI. V was clipped by 4 bases and J by 8 bases, with 11 bases between them. The CDR3 runs to 12 residues. As DNA, the CDR3 is TGTGCCAGCTCACAAACAGGGTACGGCTACACCTTC. It yields the protein CASSQTGYGYTF. Variable domain in full (rest from reference TRBV18 and TRBJ1-2): NAGVMQNPRHLVRRRGQEARLRCSPMKGHSHVYWYRQLPEEGLKFMVYLQKENIIDESGMPKERFSAEFPKEGPSILRIQQVVRGDSAAYFCASSQTGYGYTFGSGTRLTVV.

V gene TRBV4-3 combines with J gene TRBJ1-2; a weak D match, TRBD1 (6 bases). Trimming pared 1 base from V and 8 bases from J, leaving 8 bases between. This CDR3 spans 12 amino acids. From germline, CDR1 is LGHNA and CDR2 YSLEER. CDR3 sequence (DNA): TGCGCCAGCAGCCAAGTCAGGGGCGGCTACACCTTC. Encoded protein: CASSQVRGGYTF.

This rearrangement joins TRBV4-3 to TRBJ2-7; 7 nucleotides line up with TRBD2. Per germline, CDR1 LGHNA and CDR2 YSLEER. There are 16 residues in the CDR3. V was clipped by 4 bases and J by 7 bases; unmatched bases: 16. The CDR3, as DNA: TGCGCCAGCAGCCGAAACCGGGACTACCCACCTCGGGAGCAGTACTTC. Protein sequence: CASSRNRDYPPREQYF.

The V call is TRBV2, the J call TRBJ1-2; D might be TRBD1 (6 bases). Trimming shortened V by 6 bases and J by 4 bases, and 12 bases separated the two germline ends. In germline, CDR1 is SNHLY, CDR2 FYNNEI. CDR3 size: 13 residues. CDR3 protein: CASRSTGSYGYTF. In nucleotides, the CDR3 is TGTGCCAGCAGATCAACAGGGTCCTATGGCTACACCTTC.